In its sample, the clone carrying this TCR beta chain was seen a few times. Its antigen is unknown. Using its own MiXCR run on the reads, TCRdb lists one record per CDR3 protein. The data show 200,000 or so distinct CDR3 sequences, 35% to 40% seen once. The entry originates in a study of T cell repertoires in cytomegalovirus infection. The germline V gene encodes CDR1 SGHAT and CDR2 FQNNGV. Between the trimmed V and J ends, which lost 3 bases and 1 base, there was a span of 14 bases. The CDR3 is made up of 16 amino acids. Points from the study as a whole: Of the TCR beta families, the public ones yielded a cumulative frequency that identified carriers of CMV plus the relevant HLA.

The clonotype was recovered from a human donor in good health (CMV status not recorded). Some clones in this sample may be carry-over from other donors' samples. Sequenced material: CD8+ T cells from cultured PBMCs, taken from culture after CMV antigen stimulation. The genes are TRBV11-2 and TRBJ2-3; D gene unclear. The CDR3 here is CASSFPKELGTDTQYF. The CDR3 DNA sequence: TGTGCCAGCAGCTTTCCCAAGGAGCTCGGCACAGATACGCAGTATTTT.